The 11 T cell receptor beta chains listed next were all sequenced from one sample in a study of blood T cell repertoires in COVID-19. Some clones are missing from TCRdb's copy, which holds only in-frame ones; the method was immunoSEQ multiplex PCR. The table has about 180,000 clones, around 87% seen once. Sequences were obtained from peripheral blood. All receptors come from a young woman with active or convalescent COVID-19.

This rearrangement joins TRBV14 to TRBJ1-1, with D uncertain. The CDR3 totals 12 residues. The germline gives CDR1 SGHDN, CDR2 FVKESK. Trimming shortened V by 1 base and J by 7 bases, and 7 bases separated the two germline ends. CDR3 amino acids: CASSQGPYEAFF. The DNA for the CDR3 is TGTGCCAGCAGCCAAGGCCCCTATGAAGCTTTCTTT.

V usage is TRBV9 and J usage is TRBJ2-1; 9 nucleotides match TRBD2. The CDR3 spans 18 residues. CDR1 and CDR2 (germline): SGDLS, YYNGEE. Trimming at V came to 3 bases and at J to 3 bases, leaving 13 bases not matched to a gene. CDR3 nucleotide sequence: TGTGCCAGCAGCGAGGCCCCCGGAGGAGCGGGGGGCTACAATGAGCAGTTCTTC. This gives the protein CASSEAPGGAGGYNEQFF. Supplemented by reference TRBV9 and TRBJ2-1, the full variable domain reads DSGVTQTPKHLITATGQRVTLRCSPRSGDLSVYWYQQSLDQGLQFLIQYYNGEERAKGNILERFSAQQFPDLHSELNLSSLELGDSALYFCASSEAPGGAGGYNEQFFGPGTRLTVL.

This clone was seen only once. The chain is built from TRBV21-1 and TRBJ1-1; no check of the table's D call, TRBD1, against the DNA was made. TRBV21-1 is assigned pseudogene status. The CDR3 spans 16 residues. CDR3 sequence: CASSKPGTGDHTEAFF. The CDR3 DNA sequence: TGTGCCAGCAGCAAACCGGGGACAGGGGACCACACTGAAGCTTTCTTT.

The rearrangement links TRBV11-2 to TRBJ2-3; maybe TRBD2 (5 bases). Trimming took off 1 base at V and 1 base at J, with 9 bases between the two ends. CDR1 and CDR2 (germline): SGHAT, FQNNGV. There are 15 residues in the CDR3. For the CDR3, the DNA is TGTGCCAGCAGCTTAGGAGGGAGTCGCACAGATACGCAGTATTTT. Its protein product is CASSLGGSRTDTQYF.

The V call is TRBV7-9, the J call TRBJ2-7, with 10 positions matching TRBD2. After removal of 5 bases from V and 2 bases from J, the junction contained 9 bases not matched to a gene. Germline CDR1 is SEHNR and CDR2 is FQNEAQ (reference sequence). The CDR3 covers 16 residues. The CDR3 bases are TGTGCCAGCAGCGGAATGACTAGCGGGCCGCCCTACGAGCAGTACTTC. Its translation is CASSGMTSGPPYEQYF.

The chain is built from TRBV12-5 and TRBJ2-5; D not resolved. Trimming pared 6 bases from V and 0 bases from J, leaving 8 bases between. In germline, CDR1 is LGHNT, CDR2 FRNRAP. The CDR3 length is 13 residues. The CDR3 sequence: CASGYVYQETQYF. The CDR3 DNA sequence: TGTGCTAGTGGCTACGTGTACCAAGAGACCCAGTACTTC.

CDR3 region: CASSLSSRNTEAFF. The CDR3 nucleotides are TGTGCCAGCAGCTTATCATCTAGGAACACTGAAGCTTTCTTT. J is TRBJ1-1 and V is TRBV7-8; D call uncertain. V was pared by 2 bases and J by 1 base, with 8 bases between. The CDR3 covers 14 residues. CDR1 and CDR2 from the germline V gene are SGHVS and FQNEAQ.

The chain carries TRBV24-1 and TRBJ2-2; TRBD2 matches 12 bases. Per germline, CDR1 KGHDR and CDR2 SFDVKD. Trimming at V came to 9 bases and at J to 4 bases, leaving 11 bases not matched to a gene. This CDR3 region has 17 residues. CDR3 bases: TGTGCCACCGGGCGACTAGCGGGAGCGGGGAGCACCGGGGAGCTGTTTTTT. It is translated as CATGRLAGAGSTGELFF.

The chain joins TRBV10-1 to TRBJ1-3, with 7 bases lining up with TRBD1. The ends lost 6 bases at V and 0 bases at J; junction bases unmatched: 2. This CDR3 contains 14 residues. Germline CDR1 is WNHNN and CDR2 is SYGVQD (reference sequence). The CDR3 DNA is TGCGCCAGCAGCGACAGGGCCTCTGGAAACACCATATATTTT. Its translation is CASSDRASGNTIYF.

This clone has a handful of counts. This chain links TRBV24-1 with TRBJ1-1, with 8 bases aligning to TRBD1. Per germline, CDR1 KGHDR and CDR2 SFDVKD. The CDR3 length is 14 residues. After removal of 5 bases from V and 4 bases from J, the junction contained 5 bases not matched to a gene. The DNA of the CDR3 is TGTGCCACCAGTGCCTCAGGGGGCCTCACTGAAGCTTTCTTT. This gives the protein CATSASGGLTEAFF.

The CDR3 spells CASTPQGQGRQGTEAFF. CDR3 nucleotide sequence: TGCGCCAGCACCCCTCAGGGACAGGGTCGCCAGGGCACTGAAGCTTTCTTT. The chain has TRBV5-1 and TRBJ1-1, with TRBD1 matching over 9 bases. Trimming took 6 bases from V and 4 from J; bases not matched to a gene: 16. The CDR3 has 17 amino acids. In germline, CDR1 is SGHRS, CDR2 YFSETQ.